One and the same sample provided the 30 T cell receptor beta chains below, sequenced in a study of human T cells and chemical hapten exposure. TCRdb fed the RACE reads into MiXCR, producing one record per CDR3 protein. In the table there are 380,000 or so distinct CDR3 sequences, about 4.4% of which are singletons. Time point reported: patch test 1, 2 weeks after DPC sensitization. Stated treatment: therapeutic diphenylcyclopropenone sensitization with weekly scalp DPC. The sample was whole blood, taken in connection with sensitization to the hapten diphenylcyclopropenone (DPC). These receptors were collected from a woman between 45 and 60 years old with alopecia areata. Some clones in this sample may be carry-over from other donors' samples.

This chain links TRBV29-1 with TRBJ2-1; D assignment may be TRBD1 or TRBD2 (5 bases each). Trimming pared 0 bases from V and 3 bases from J, leaving 12 bases between. The CDR3 sequence is 15 residues long. From germline, CDR1 is SQVTM and CDR2 ANQGSEA. CDR3 residues: CSVEDRGTDYNEQFF. The CDR3 coding sequence is TGCAGCGTTGAAGACCGAGGGACGGACTACAATGAGCAGTTCTTC.

This clonotype showed up many times. The chain has TRBV20-1 and TRBJ1-2; D is uncertain. In germline, CDR1 is DFQATT, CDR2 SNEGSKA (reference sequence). The CDR3 is 12 amino acids. The germline V and J ends were trimmed by 6 bases and 2 bases, with 10 bases remaining between them. The CDR3 spells CSAWTGNYGYTF. CDR3 nucleotides: TGCAGTGCCTGGACGGGGAACTATGGCTACACCTTC.

Ten or more counts support this clonotype. V gene TRBV6-2 or TRBV6-3 combines with J gene TRBJ2-3; maybe TRBD2 (6 bases). The V end was cut by 8 bases, the J end by 1 base, with 16 bases between. This CDR3 is built from 15 residues. The V gene's germline CDR1 is MNHEY and CDR2 SVGEGT. The CDR3, as DNA: TGTGCCAGCGGCTTACGACCGGGGGGCACAGATACGCAGTATTTT. This sequence encodes CASGLRPGGTDTQYF.

This clonotype was detected ten times or more. The chain combines TRBV29-1 with TRBJ2-1; the D gene is possibly TRBD1 (5 bases). The V end lost 7 bases, the J end lost 6 bases, and 19 bases lay between the germline ends. The germline gives CDR1 SQVTM, CDR2 ANQGSEA. This CDR3 spans 14 amino acids. Written as DNA, the CDR3 is TGCAGCGCCAACGGCCGTGGGGCAGGCAATGAGCAGTTCTTC. Translating it yields CSANGRGAGNEQFF.

V and J are TRBV20-1 and TRBJ1-4; D not resolved. Germline-derived CDR1 and CDR2 are DFQATT and SNEGSKA (reference sequence). The CDR3 has 12 amino acids. Trimming removed 1 base from V and 14 bases from J, with 14 bases in between. This CDR3 reads CSARVSEGRLFF. CDR3 coding DNA: TGCAGTGCTAGAGTATCTGAGGGCCGGCTGTTTTTT.

This clonotype was recorded many times. V is TRBV12-3 or TRBV12-4 and J is TRBJ2-6; 10 positions match TRBD1. The CDR3 consists of 15 residues. V lost 6 bases to trimming and J lost 3 bases; unmatched junction nucleotides: 2. The DNA of the CDR3 is TGTGCCAGCAGGGGGACAGGGGTTGGGGCCAACGTCCTGACTTTC. Its protein is CASRGTGVGANVLTF.

V and J are TRBV3-1 and TRBJ2-7; D uncertain. The V gene lost 0 bases and the J gene lost 2 bases, with 8 bases spanning the gap. The CDR3 loop spans 14 amino acids. Germline CDR1 is LGHDT and CDR2 is YNNKEL (reference sequence). The CDR3 is CASSQDSLPYEQYF. The CDR3 DNA reads TGTGCCAGCAGCCAAGATTCCTTGCCCTACGAGCAGTACTTC.

There are many counts of this clonotype. The rearrangement uses TRBV7-9 and TRBJ1-1; the D is unclear. CDR3 size: 15 residues. Germline loops: CDR1 SEHNR, CDR2 FQNEAQ (reference sequence). V lost 5 bases, J lost 0 bases, and 13 bases lay in between. The DNA for the CDR3 is TGTGCCAGCAGCCTCAGCGAATATTTGAACACTGAAGCTTTCTTT. This sequence encodes CASSLSEYLNTEAFF.

This clonotype was counted at least ten times. The chain is built from TRBV7-9 and TRBJ2-3; no definite D call. The CDR3 sequence is 13 residues long. CDR1 is SEHNR and CDR2 is FQNEAQ in the germline V gene (reference sequence). Trimming pared 5 bases from V and 6 bases from J, leaving 12 bases between. Here the CDR3 DNA reads TGTGCCAGCAGCCCCTGGCCCCCGGATACGCAGTATTTT. Its protein product is CASSPWPPDTQYF.

This clonotype was observed at least ten times. CDR3 DNA: TGTGCCACCAAGCGAGGGGATCAGCCCCAGCATTTT. As protein: CATKRGDQPQHF. The chain links TRBV15 to TRBJ1-5, with a weak D call TRBD1 (5 bases). The germline V and J ends were trimmed by 7 bases and 5 bases, with 9 bases remaining between them. This CDR3 spans 12 amino acids. The germline CDR1 and CDR2 sequences are LNHNV and YYDKDF (reference sequence). Full variable domain (rest looked up from reference TRBV15 and TRBJ1-5): DAMVIQNPRYQVTQFGKPVTLSCSQTLNHNVMYWYQQKSSQAPKLLFHYYDKDFNNEADTPDNFQSRRPNTSFCFLDIRSPGLGDTAMYLCATKRGDQPQHFGDGTRLSIL.

This clonotype was seen repeatedly, ten times or more. The chain uses TRBV4-1 and TRBJ2-7; tentative D call: TRBD2 (8 bases). The CDR3 extends over 16 amino acids. Germline-derived CDR1 and CDR2 are MGHRA and YSYEKL. With 0 bases removed from V and 5 bases from J, the gap between germline ends came to 17 bases. CDR3 in amino acids: CASSQDPPGGTDEQYF. DNA of the CDR3: TGCGCCAGCAGCCAAGATCCACCGGGAGGGACAGACGAGCAGTACTTC.

There are many counts of this clonotype. J is TRBJ2-3 and V is TRBV9; unclear D gene. The germline V and J ends were trimmed by 8 bases and 0 bases, with 7 bases remaining between them. The CDR3 runs to 12 residues. Looked up from germline, CDR1 is SGDLS and CDR2 is YYNGEE. The CDR3 sequence: CASSVSTDTQYF. The CDR3 DNA follows: TGTGCCAGTAGTGTCAGCACAGATACGCAGTATTTT.

This clonotype was detected many times. The chain joins TRBV28 to TRBJ2-7, with 12 bases aligning to TRBD2. The CDR3 sequence is 14 residues long. With V trimmed by 6 bases and J by 6 bases, 6 bases remained unmatched. Germline values: CDR1 MDHEN, CDR2 SYDVKM. The chain's CDR3 is CASRTGLAGSEQYF. The CDR3 coding sequence is TGTGCCAGCAGAACAGGACTAGCGGGAAGCGAGCAGTACTTC.

Many counts were recorded for this clonotype. The chain is built from TRBV6-5 and TRBJ2-7, with TRBD1 matching over 9 bases. V shed 6 bases and J 5 bases; nucleotides not matched to a gene: 11. Germline V gene sequence: CDR1 MNHEY, CDR2 SVGAGI. The CDR3 is 15 amino acids. The chain's CDR3 is CASRYAGTGFDEQYF. The CDR3 region has the DNA TGTGCCAGCAGATACGCCGGGACAGGGTTTGACGAGCAGTACTTC.

In this sample, this clonotype turned up many times. This chain joins TRBV2 and TRBJ1-1; D unclear. The V and J ends lost 6 bases and 6 bases respectively, with 17 bases between them. Germline assignment: CDR1 SNHLY and CDR2 FYNNEI. The CDR3 has 14 residues. CDR3 residues: CASRGNEGAAEAFF. The CDR3 bases are TGTGCCAGCAGGGGGAACGAGGGCGCCGCTGAAGCTTTCTTT. The whole variable domain, remainder taken from reference TRBV2 and TRBJ1-1, is EPEVTQTPSHQVTQMGQEVILRCVPISNHLYFYWYRQILGQKVEFLVSFYNNEISEKSEIFDDQFSVERPDGSNFTLKIRSTKLEDSAMYFCASRGNEGAAEAFFGQGTRLTVV.

This clonotype was detected many times. V gene TRBV7-2 combines with J gene TRBJ2-7; 7 nucleotides agree with TRBD2. This CDR3 has 13 amino acids. Germline CDR1 reads SGHTA; CDR2 reads FQGNSA. Unmatched junction bases numbered 10, after V lost 7 bases and J lost 7 bases. This CDR3 is CASTHWPGGEQYF. CDR3 in DNA: TGTGCCAGCACCCATTGGCCCGGGGGGGAGCAGTACTTC.

Concerning this clonotype: A much larger clone is a single base away; this may be a read error. The V call is TRBV13, the J call TRBJ1-5, with unresolved D. The V gene's germline CDR1 is PRHDT and CDR2 FYEKMQ (reference sequence). This CDR3 is 13 amino acids long. CDR3 DNA sequence: TGTGCCAGCAGCTTATCACGCAATCAGTCCCAGCATTTT. Translation: CASSLSRNQSQHF.

This clonotype was seen ten or more times. The V gene is TRBV7-2, the J gene TRBJ2-7; D unresolved. V was clipped by 2 bases and J by 0 bases, with 11 bases between them. The CDR3 length is 15 residues. In germline, CDR1 is SGHTA, CDR2 FQGNSA. The CDR3 spells CASSLWAGPSYEQYF. The CDR3 region has the DNA TGTGCCAGCAGCTTATGGGCAGGCCCCTCCTACGAGCAGTACTTC. Filled out from reference TRBV7-2 and TRBJ2-7, the complete variable domain reads GAGVSQSPSNKVTEKGKDVELRCDPISGHTALYWYRQSLGQGLEFLIYFQGNSAPDKSGLPSDRFSAERTGGSVSTLTIQRTQQEDSAVYLCASSLWAGPSYEQYFGPGTRLTVT.

The sample holds a few counts of this clonotype. The chain is built from TRBV5-6 and TRBJ2-3, with D perhaps matching TRBD2 (5 bases). Germline lookup yields CDR1 SGHDT and CDR2 YYEEEE. The V end was cut by 0 bases, the J end by 7 bases, with 12 bases between. The CDR3 has 14 amino acids. The DNA for the CDR3 is TGTGCCAGCAGCTTGGGGCTAGCTTCCAATACGCAGTATTTT. Translating gives CASSLGLASNTQYF.

A few counts support this clonotype. V usage is TRBV9 and J usage is TRBJ1-5; D unclear. The CDR3 spans 15 residues. The V and J ends lost 0 bases and 0 bases respectively, with 7 bases between them. From germline, CDR1 is SGDLS and CDR2 YYNGEE. The CDR3 loop is CASSVVPDSNQPQHF. In DNA form, the CDR3 reads TGTGCCAGCAGCGTAGTTCCGGATAGCAATCAGCCCCAGCATTTT.

The V call is TRBV6-5, the J call TRBJ2-2, with TRBD1 identical over 7 bases. Germline CDR1 reads MNHEY; CDR2 reads SVGAGI. The CDR3 is 14 residues long. Germline trimming cut 4 bases from V and 6 bases from J; bases unmatched to any gene: 5. CDR3 in amino acids: CASSWGQSAGELFF. CDR3 DNA: TGTGCCAGCAGTTGGGGACAGTCAGCCGGGGAGCTGTTTTTT.

This clonotype was detected many times. The chain recombines TRBV10-3 with TRBJ2-7; possible D gene TRBD1, 5 bases. V lost 0 bases and J 2 bases, leaving 20 bases between the germline ends. The V gene's germline CDR1 is ENHRY and CDR2 SYGVKD. This CDR3 contains 18 residues. The CDR3 loop reads CAISESGPPGHLTYEQYF. The CDR3 region has the DNA TGTGCCATCAGTGAGTCAGGTCCTCCTGGACACCTAACCTACGAGCAGTACTTC.

This clonotype appeared a few times. The chain uses TRBV14 and TRBJ2-2, with D uncertain. The CDR3 sequence is 13 residues long. Trimming took 3 bases from V and 7 from J, leaving 9 bases between them. The germline V gene has CDR1 SGHDN and CDR2 FVKESK. CDR3 protein: CASSQVRYGELFF. DNA of the CDR3: TGTGCCAGCAGCCAGGTCCGATACGGGGAGCTGTTTTTT.

This clonotype has at least ten counts. The V and J genes are TRBV11-1 and TRBJ2-1; 7 positions match TRBD1. The germline V gene encodes CDR1 SGHAT and CDR2 FQDESV (reference sequence). The ends lost 5 bases at V and 10 bases at J; junction bases unmatched: 11. The CDR3 is 14 residues long. This CDR3 reads CASSPQTGYREQFF. In nucleotides, the CDR3 is TGTGCCAGCAGCCCCCAGACAGGGTATCGCGAGCAGTTCTTC.

Only a few counts were recorded for this clonotype. The chain joins TRBV12-3 or TRBV12-4 to TRBJ2-5, with TRBD1 matching over 8 bases. The CDR3 totals 14 residues. V gave up 7 bases and J gave up 4 bases; unmatched junction bases: 8. This CDR3 reads CASTSPGGLETQYF. CDR3 bases: TGTGCCAGCACCTCTCCAGGGGGCCTAGAGACCCAGTACTTC.

This clonotype showed up many times. The CDR3 region has the DNA TGCAGTGCTGGTCCCCTCTCTACGGGGGGAGAGCAGTACTTC. Amino acid sequence: CSAGPLSTGGEQYF. The chain employs TRBV20-1 and TRBJ2-7; TRBD2 matches at 7 bases. V was clipped by 5 bases and J by 7 bases; unmatched bases: 14. The CDR3 is made up of 14 amino acids. Looked up from germline, CDR1 is DFQATT and CDR2 is SNEGSKA (reference sequence).

The sample holds many counts of this clonotype. The chain carries TRBV12-3 or TRBV12-4 and TRBJ1-5; 7 bases fit TRBD1. CDR3 length: 18 residues. V was clipped by 9 bases and J by 0 bases; unmatched bases: 17. The CDR3 reads CASSTPFGQAISNQPQHF. CDR3 coding DNA: TGTGCCAGTAGCACACCCTTCGGACAGGCGATTAGCAATCAGCCCCAGCATTTT.

The chain links TRBV25-1 to TRBJ2-1; TRBD2 matches at 14 bases. Germline CDR1 is MGHDK and CDR2 is SYGVNS. The CDR3 has 18 amino acids. The J segment lost 7 bases and the V segment lost 4 bases, leaving 12 bases of the junction unmatched. The CDR3 region has the DNA TGTGCCAGCAGTGTCCAGGGACTAGCGGGGGTTAAGGGGAATGAGCAGTTCTTC. Its protein is CASSVQGLAGVKGNEQFF. The full variable domain, its missing parts supplied by reference TRBV25-1 and TRBJ2-1, is EADIYQTPRYLVIGTGKKITLECSQTMGHDKMYWYQQDPGMELHLIHYSYGVNSTEKGDLSSESTVSRIRTEHFPLTLESARPSHTSQYLCASSVQGLAGVKGNEQFFGPGTRLTVL.

This clonotype was observed at least ten times. Here the CDR3 DNA reads TGTGCCAGCAGCTATTTGCTAGGGACAGGCGCAGGGGGTACTGAAGCTTTCTTT. Translation: CASSYLLGTGAGGTEAFF. The chain has TRBV7-9 and TRBJ1-1; TRBD1 agrees at 8 bases. The CDR3 contains 18 residues. Germline trimming cut 4 bases from V and 5 bases from J; bases unmatched to any gene: 18. Germline-derived CDR1 and CDR2 are SEHNR and FQNEAQ (reference sequence).

V is TRBV11-2 and J is TRBJ2-3; D remains ambiguous. The V gene's germline CDR1 is SGHAT and CDR2 FQNNGV. There are 13 residues in the CDR3. V lost 4 bases, J lost 3 bases, and 8 bases lay in between. The CDR3 region is CASSSHSTDTQYF. CDR3 DNA: TGTGCCAGCAGCTCCCATTCAACAGATACGCAGTATTTT.